The 29 T cell receptor beta chains reported below all come from one sample, sequenced in a study of cytomegalovirus exposure and HLA in healthy donors. This table comes from immunoSEQ multiplex PCR, and its TCRdb copy is limited to in-frame clones, with some not included. The data hold some 84,000 clones, with roughly 91% observed a single time. Sequencing was performed on PBMCs. The source is a young man in good health and CMV-seronegative.

The rearrangement links TRBV18 to TRBJ1-1; no definite D call. The germline V gene has CDR1 KGHSH and CDR2 LQKENI. CDR3 length: 13 amino acids. V lost 6 bases and J lost 4, with 12 bases in between. As DNA, the CDR3 is TGTGCCAGCTCGCGGACTATTGGCACTGAAGCTTTCTTT. It is translated as CASSRTIGTEAFF.

The chain joins TRBV7-2 to TRBJ2-2; 7 bases are a match to TRBD1. J gave up 6 bases and V 6 bases, and 10 bases lay outside the gene matches. This CDR3 has 15 residues. The V gene's germline CDR1 is SGHTA and CDR2 FQGNSA. This CDR3 is CASRQSGTGAGELFF. CDR3 in DNA: TGTGCCAGCAGACAAAGTGGAACAGGGGCCGGGGAGCTGTTTTTT.

The chain combines TRBV11-3 with TRBJ2-5; D may be TRBD1 (6 bases). Germline values: CDR1 SGHNT, CDR2 YENEEA. This CDR3 has 12 residues. Trimming stripped 4 bases from V and 3 bases from J, with 6 bases between. The CDR3 protein is CASSYREETQYF. The CDR3 DNA reads as TGTGCCAGCAGCTACAGGGAAGAGACCCAGTACTTC.

This clone is a singleton in its sample. The chain carries TRBV11-2 and TRBJ2-2, with a possible D match to TRBD1 (5 bases). The V gene's germline CDR1 is SGHAT and CDR2 FQNNGV. V lost 4 bases, J lost 3 bases, and 12 bases lay in between. The CDR3 sequence is 15 residues long. The CDR3 coding sequence is TGTGCCAGCAGCTACAGGCCTAGGGACACCGGGGAGCTGTTTTTT. Encoded protein: CASSYRPRDTGELFF. Full variable domain (remainder filled in from reference TRBV11-2 and TRBJ2-2): EAGVAQSPRYKIIEKRQSVAFWCNPISGHATLYWYQQILGQGPKLLIQFQNNGVVDDSQLPKDRFSAERLKGVDSTLKIQPAKLEDSAVYLCASSYRPRDTGELFFGEGSRLTVL.

This clone was picked up one time. The chain has TRBV11-1 and TRBJ2-1; 9 bases agree with TRBD1. Germline CDR1 SGHAT, CDR2 FQDESV (reference sequence). V shed 2 bases and J 4 bases; nucleotides not matched to a gene: 12. CDR3 length: 18 residues. CDR3 sequence: CASSLSYLRDRAYNEQFF. The CDR3 DNA follows: TGTGCCAGCAGCTTATCCTACCTGCGGGACAGGGCTTACAATGAGCAGTTCTTC.

The V call is TRBV28, the J call TRBJ1-2; 8 nucleotides align to TRBD1. The CDR3 extends over 13 amino acids. V shed 7 bases and J 8 bases; nucleotides not matched to a gene: 9. The germline gives CDR1 MDHEN, CDR2 SYDVKM. CDR3 sequence reads: CASTLQGAAGYTF. In DNA, the CDR3 is TGTGCCAGCACCCTTCAGGGGGCCGCGGGCTACACCTTC.

The chain combines TRBV5-8 with TRBJ2-5, with 11 bases aligning to TRBD2. Germline lookup yields CDR1 SGHTS and CDR2 YDEGEE. V lost 1 base, J lost 3 bases, and 2 bases stayed unmatched. This CDR3 spans 15 amino acids. The CDR3 DNA is TGTGCCAGCAGCTTGTTGACTAGCGGGAAAGAGACCCAGTACTTC. This translates into CASSLLTSGKETQYF.

V is TRBV7-2 and J is TRBJ2-7; tentatively, D is TRBD1 (6 bases). Trimming cost V 2 bases and J 2 bases, with 13 bases left between them. The CDR3 is made up of 15 amino acids. Germline CDR1 SGHTA, CDR2 FQGNSA. CDR3 nucleotides: TGTGCCAGCAGCTTACCGACAGGACGCGCCTACGAGCAGTACTTC. It codes for CASSLPTGRAYEQYF.

This chain joins TRBV28 and TRBJ1-1; D ambiguous. The CDR3 is 14 residues long. The V gene lost 6 bases and the J gene lost 6 bases, with 17 bases spanning the gap. Germline CDR1 and CDR2: MDHEN and SYDVKM. The CDR3 DNA reads TGTGCCAGCAGAGGGCTGTTGGACTCCGCTGAAGCTTTCTTT. It specifies CASRGLLDSAEAFF.

The chain couples TRBV28 to TRBJ2-1; tentative D call: TRBD1 (5 bases). Trimming shortened V by 1 base and J by 3 bases, and 7 bases separated the two germline ends. This CDR3 contains 14 residues. Germline loops: CDR1 MDHEN, CDR2 SYDVKM. In DNA form, the CDR3 reads TGTGCCAGCAGTTTATCCGACAGCTACAATGAGCAGTTCTTC. Amino acids: CASSLSDSYNEQFF.

This clone was recorded only once. This chain connects TRBV5-1 to TRBJ2-7, with TRBD2 identical over 9 bases. The junction had 0 bases not matched to a gene; V was cut back by 3 bases and J by 2 bases. The germline CDR1 and CDR2 sequences are SGHRS and YFSETQ. The CDR3 length is 13 residues. This CDR3 is CASSSSGAYEQYF. DNA of the CDR3: TGCGCCAGCAGCTCTAGCGGGGCCTACGAGCAGTACTTC.

The chain combines TRBV5-6 with TRBJ1-4; D perhaps matches TRBD1 (6 bases). Trimming removed 2 bases from V and 4 bases from J, with 12 bases in between. Germline V CDR1 and CDR2: SGHDT, YYEEEE. The CDR3 has 15 amino acids. The CDR3 DNA is TGTGCCAGCAGCTTTCATAACAGGGATAATGAAAAACTGTTTTTT. Translation: CASSFHNRDNEKLFF. The whole variable domain, remainder taken from reference TRBV5-6 and TRBJ1-4, is DAGVTQSPTHLIKTRGQQVTLRCSPKSGHDTVSWYQQALGQGPQFIFQYYEEEERQRGNFPDRFSGHQFPNYSSELNVNALLLGDSALYLCASSFHNRDNEKLFFGSGTQLSVL.

The rearrangement joins TRBV29-1 to TRBJ1-5; D uncertain. CDR1 is SQVTM, CDR2 ANQGSEA, per germline. The CDR3 consists of 12 residues. Trimming shortened V by 4 bases and J by 4 bases, and 8 bases separated the two germline ends. CDR3 region: CSVVSPNQPQHF. DNA for the CDR3: TGCAGCGTTGTTTCCCCGAATCAGCCCCAGCATTTT.

This chain joins TRBV6-6 and TRBJ1-5; D gene uncertain. There are 13 residues in the CDR3. V lost 4 bases and J 3 bases, leaving 7 bases between the germline ends. Germline CDR1 and CDR2: MNHNY and SVGAGI (reference sequence). Here the CDR3 DNA reads TGTGCCAGCAGTTCCAGCGTCAATCAGCCCCAGCATTTT. Its translation: CASSSSVNQPQHF.

This rearrangement joins TRBV7-2 to TRBJ1-5; D gene unclear. The V and J ends lost 1 base and 4 bases respectively, with 8 bases between them. In germline, CDR1 is SGHTA, CDR2 FQGNSA. The CDR3 covers 14 residues. DNA for the CDR3: TGTGCCAGCAGCTTAGTGGCGGAAAATCAGCCCCAGCATTTT. Amino acids: CASSLVAENQPQHF.

The rearrangement links TRBV15 to TRBJ1-2; D might be TRBD1 (5 bases). CDR3 size: 15 residues. Germline V lookup: CDR1 LNHNV, CDR2 YYDKDF (reference sequence). Trimming removed 1 base at V and 5 bases at J, with 14 bases between. CDR3 bases: TGTGCCACCAGCAGAGGGAAGCAGGGAGGGTATGGCTACACCTTC. It yields the protein CATSRGKQGGYGYTF.

This sequence joins TRBV25-1 and TRBJ1-2; tentative D call: TRBD1 (5 bases). The CDR3 consists of 15 residues. Trimming stripped 3 bases from V and 2 bases from J, with 13 bases between. CDR1 is MGHDK and CDR2 is SYGVNS in the germline V gene. This CDR3 reads CASSDWRGENYGYTF. DNA of the CDR3: TGTGCCAGCAGTGACTGGCGGGGGGAGAACTATGGCTACACCTTC.

The chain employs TRBV11-2 and TRBJ2-5; D remains ambiguous. The J call could be wrong; TRBJ2-7 is a better fit for the DNA end. The CDR3 is 16 amino acids. CDR1 is SGHAT, CDR2 FQNNGV, per germline. CDR3 DNA sequence: TGTGCCAGCAGCTTAGGAGGTCAATGGAATTTCTACGAGCAGTACTTC. It yields the protein CASSLGGQWNFYEQYF.

The chain recombines TRBV7-3 with TRBJ1-1; D gene uncertain. CDR1 is SGHTA and CDR2 is FQGTGA in the germline V gene. The CDR3 loop spans 13 amino acids. V gave up 2 bases and J gave up 1 base, with 5 bases separating them. The CDR3 here is CASSLAGNTEAFF. DNA for the CDR3: TGTGCCAGCAGCTTAGCGGGGAACACTGAAGCTTTCTTT.

The genes are TRBV7-6 and TRBJ2-6; weak D call: TRBD1 (6 bases). This CDR3 comprises 18 residues. Germline V gives CDR1 SGHVS, CDR2 FNYEAQ. Trimming cost V 1 base and J 0 bases, with 13 bases left between them. The CDR3 protein is CASSLEGGQPSGANVLTF. Here the CDR3 DNA reads TGTGCCAGCAGCTTAGAGGGCGGACAGCCCTCTGGGGCCAACGTCCTGACTTTC.

The chain links TRBV6-4 to TRBJ2-1, with TRBD1 matching over 12 bases. This CDR3 is built from 15 residues. Losses at the gene ends were 6 bases for V and 4 bases for J; bases not matched to a gene: 4. Germline V lookup: CDR1 MRHNA, CDR2 SNTAGT. The CDR3, as DNA: TGTGCCAGCAGAAAGGGACAGGGGGCGTACAATGAGCAGTTCTTC. This sequence encodes CASRKGQGAYNEQFF.

The V call is TRBV29-1, the J call TRBJ2-7; the match to TRBD2 covers 11 bases. The CDR3 runs 14 residues. Trimming cost V 6 bases and J 3 bases; bases outside gene matches: 7. Looked up from germline, CDR1 is SQVTM and CDR2 is ANQGSEA. The DNA for the CDR3 is TGCAGCGTATCGGGACTAGCGGACTACTACGAGCAGTACTTC. Protein product: CSVSGLADYYEQYF.

The chain is built from TRBV15 and TRBJ2-7; D may be TRBD1 (6 bases). V gave up 4 bases and J gave up 3 bases, with 16 bases separating them. The germline gives CDR1 LNHNV, CDR2 YYDKDF (reference sequence). The CDR3 totals 15 residues. CDR3 DNA sequence: TGTGCCACCAGCACGAGCCCGGGACAAGGCTACGAGCAGTACTTC. It translates to CATSTSPGQGYEQYF.

The CDR3 nucleotides read TGTGCCACGGCCGCGACAGAGATAATGAACACTGAAGCTTTCTTT. This sequence encodes CATAATEIMNTEAFF. This sequence joins TRBV19 and TRBJ1-1; a weak D match, TRBD1 (5 bases). From germline, CDR1 is LNHDA and CDR2 SQIVND (reference sequence). V was cut by 10 bases and J by 0 bases, with 18 bases left in between. This CDR3 has 15 residues.

This clone was seen more than once but under ten times. The rearrangement uses TRBV6-5 and TRBJ2-1, with TRBD2 as a possible D gene (5 bases). Per germline, CDR1 MNHEY and CDR2 SVGAGI. The CDR3 contains 13 residues. V lost 5 bases and J 3 bases, leaving 8 bases between the germline ends. CDR3: CASSDGDYNEQFF. The CDR3 DNA reads TGTGCCAGCAGTGACGGGGACTACAATGAGCAGTTCTTC.

Here the CDR3 DNA reads TGCGCCAGCAGCCAAATCGACAGATCCTACAATGAGCAGTTCTTC. Translation gives CASSQIDRSYNEQFF. The chain uses TRBV4-1 and TRBJ2-1; weak D call: TRBD1 (5 bases). Trimming removed 2 bases at V and 1 base at J, with 9 bases between. The CDR3 loop spans 15 amino acids. Germline V gene data show CDR1 as MGHRA and CDR2 as YSYEKL.

The J gene is TRBJ1-1, the V gene TRBV7-9; 10 positions match TRBD1. Per germline, CDR1 SEHNR and CDR2 FQNEAQ (reference sequence). The CDR3 has 15 residues. V gave up 3 bases and J gave up 6 bases; unmatched junction bases: 7. CDR3 nucleotide sequence: TGTGCCAGCAGCTTTGGGGACAGGGGTGGCCCTGAAGCTTTCTTT. Encoded protein: CASSFGDRGGPEAFF. Using reference TRBV7-9 and TRBJ1-1 for the parts outside the CDR3, the full variable domain is DTGVSQNPRHKITKRGQNVTFRCDPISEHNRLYWYRQTLGQGPEFLTYFQNEAQLEKSRLLSDRFSAERPKGSFSTLEIQRTEQGDSAMYLCASSFGDRGGPEAFFGQGTRLTVV.

V and J are TRBV21-1 and TRBJ1-4. TRBV21-1 is recorded as a pseudogene. The CDR3 runs to 20 residues. CDR3 protein: CASSSPCADGGIGTNEKLFF. The CDR3, as DNA: TGTGCCAGCAGCTCCCCCTGTGCTGATGGGGGGATCGGAACTAATGAAAAACTGTTTTTT.

This rearrangement joins TRBV5-1 to TRBJ2-7; maybe TRBD2 (5 bases). V was clipped by 2 bases and J by 0 bases, with 9 bases between them. The CDR3 is made up of 14 amino acids. Per germline, CDR1 SGHRS and CDR2 YFSETQ. CDR3 amino acids: CASSLGLDSYEQYF. The CDR3 coding sequence is TGCGCCAGCAGCTTAGGACTTGACTCCTACGAGCAGTACTTC.